This paragraph reports one T cell receptor beta chain. Its antigen is currently unknown. Germline CDR1 is MNHEY and CDR2 is SMNVEV (reference sequence). This CDR3 contains 16 residues. The germline V and J ends were trimmed by 2 bases and 5 bases, with 18 bases remaining between them. This sample was included in a study of cytomegalovirus exposure and HLA in healthy donors. Study-wide points: A later analysis found common viral pathogens apparently linked to several of the most significant clusters. Roughly even sequencing depth across donors was the assumption behind the presence/absence analyses. Another analysis was done later, and it associated 15,000 or so TCR beta sequences with HLA alleles at 0.05 false discovery rate. An observed cluster of highly shared sequence variants was recorded as a likely sequencing artifact.

With 60 Vbeta and 13 Jbeta primers, the PCR was carried out. Produced via immunoSEQ multiplex PCR; TCRdb's table is partial and in-frame only. The table records about 98,000 clones, roughly four fifths of them present only once. V is TRBV27 and J is TRBJ1-1; maybe TRBD1 (5 bases). The clonotype originates from a female donor in good health and CMV-seropositive. The sequencing input was PBMCs. In nucleotides, the CDR3 is TGTGCCAGCAGTTTAAATCGGGGGGTAGGGCTGACTGAAGCTTTCTTT. This encodes CASSLNRGVGLTEAFF.